These 8 T cell receptor beta chains were all obtained from the same sample, sequenced in a study of response to subunit inactivated influenza vaccine. MiXCR, applied by TCRdb to the RT-PCR reads, yields one record per CDR3 protein. The sample consists of some 150,000 distinct CDR3 sequences, approximately 12% of them appearing once. These sequences were also reported in another study, on T cells expressing NK-cell markers. That source notes: Generation of TCR beta cDNA was performed by 5'RACE template switching incorporating UMIs.

The sequencing here drew on CD8+ T cells sorted from PBMCs, taken about 13 days after vaccination. The receptors derive from a man aged 45-65 years who received an inactivated influenza vaccine.

This clonotype was found a few times. The chain uses TRBV29-1 and TRBJ2-7; unclear D gene. CDR1 and CDR2 (germline): SQVTM, ANQGSEA. The ends were cut back, 3 bases at V and 1 base at J, with 7 bases in the middle. The CDR3 runs to 12 residues. Here the CDR3 reads CSVEAGSYEQYF. The CDR3 DNA reads as TGCAGCGTTGAGGCTGGGTCCTACGAGCAGTACTTC.

This clonotype was counted a few times. The chain has TRBV7-8 and TRBJ1-1, with D possibly TRBD1 on 5 matching bases. Trimming pared 0 bases from V and 3 bases from J, leaving 14 bases between. CDR3 length: 16 amino acids. The V gene's germline CDR1 is SGHVS and CDR2 FQNEAQ. For the CDR3, the DNA is TGTGCCAGCAGCTTAGCGGAGAAGTCAGGGTACACTGAAGCTTTCTTT. Translated, it gives CASSLAEKSGYTEAFF.

This clonotype has ten or more counts. The rearrangement uses TRBV5-1 and TRBJ2-7; D is unclear. Germline loops: CDR1 SGHRS, CDR2 YFSETQ. This CDR3 has 12 amino acids. V was trimmed by 4 bases and J by 6 bases, leaving 11 bases between them. The CDR3 nucleotides read TGCGCCAGCAGCCTCGGTAAGACCGAGCAGTACTTC. Amino acids: CASSLGKTEQYF.

This clonotype came up many times. V gene TRBV12-3 or TRBV12-4 combines with J gene TRBJ2-1; no firm D call. V was pared by 2 bases and J by 6 bases, with 20 bases between. The CDR3 runs to 17 residues. The CDR3: CASSLWFGPGTGNEQFF. The CDR3 DNA reads TGTGCCAGCAGTTTATGGTTTGGGCCAGGAACGGGCAATGAGCAGTTCTTC.

The chain has TRBV12-3 or TRBV12-4 and TRBJ1-5; D is unresolved. Trimming pared 1 base from V and 6 bases from J, leaving 10 bases between. The CDR3 is 14 amino acids. The CDR3 protein is CASSLGRGFQPQHF. The CDR3 DNA follows: TGTGCCAGCAGTTTAGGTCGGGGTTTTCAGCCCCAGCATTTT.

The rearrangement links TRBV29-1 to TRBJ2-6, with D tentatively TRBD1 or TRBD2 (5 bases each). The germline V and J ends were trimmed by 6 bases and 2 bases, with 17 bases remaining between them. In germline, CDR1 is SQVTM, CDR2 ANQGSEA. The CDR3 is 16 amino acids. The CDR3 protein is CSVVGARGTGANVLTF. The DNA for the CDR3 is TGCAGCGTCGTTGGGGCGAGGGGTACTGGGGCCAACGTCCTGACTTTC. The full variable domain, its missing parts supplied by reference TRBV29-1 and TRBJ2-6, is SAVISQKPSRDICQRGTSLTIQCQVDSQVTMMFWYRQQPGQSLTLIATANQGSEATYESGFVIDKFPISRPNLTFSTLTVSNMSPEDSSIYLCSVVGARGTGANVLTFGAGSRLTVL.

This clonotype occurred a few times. The V and J genes are TRBV12-3 or TRBV12-4 and TRBJ2-7, with D possibly TRBD2 on 5 matching bases. Trimming shortened V by 1 base and J by 6 bases, and 7 bases separated the two germline ends. This CDR3 comprises 12 residues. The CDR3 here is CASSLVGSEQYF. The CDR3 coding sequence is TGTGCCAGCAGTTTAGTGGGGAGCGAGCAGTACTTC.

This clonotype was recorded a few times. This sequence joins TRBV28 and TRBJ2-1, with TRBD2 matching 8 bases. J gave up 7 bases and V 2 bases, and 10 bases lay outside the gene matches. The CDR3 sequence is 16 residues long. CDR1 is MDHEN and CDR2 is SYDVKM in the germline V gene. The CDR3 protein is CASSLPLAGLKNEQFF. CDR3 DNA: TGTGCCAGCAGTTTACCCCTAGCGGGCCTTAAGAATGAGCAGTTCTTC. The full variable domain, completed using reference TRBV28 and TRBJ2-1, is DVKVTQSSRYLVKRTGEKVFLECVQDMDHENMFWYRQDPGLGLRLIYFSYDVKMKEKGDIPEGYSVSREKKERFSLILESASTNQTSMYLCASSLPLAGLKNEQFFGPGTRLTVL.